The source of this TCR beta chain is a study of blood T cell repertoires in COVID-19. Study details: The United States, Italy and Spain supplied acute and convalescent COVID-19 samples. PBMCs, B-cell-depleted T cells, or T cells were the source of the cDNA or gDNA that made up the material.

Original processing notes: Amplification of reference gene primers was used by the study to estimate nucleated cell counts. TCRdb's table, derived via immunoSEQ multiplex PCR, lists solely in-frame clones and lacks some. That table gives V, J and clone size, and the DNA gave D and trimming. This sample yields about 140,000 clones, of which 85% to 90% are seen a single time; 10% to 13% belongs to the top ten. CDR1 and CDR2 from the germline V gene are SGHDN and FVKESK. The CDR3 has 16 residues. The J segment lost 3 bases and the V segment lost 0 bases, leaving 4 bases of the junction unmatched. The rearrangement uses TRBV14 and TRBJ2-3; TRBD2 matches 9 bases. The specimen was peripheral blood. The sequence derives from a man between 50 and 59 years old with active or convalescent COVID-19. CDR3 coding DNA: TGTGCCAGCAGCCAAGAGGGCGGGAGGGCGACAGATACGCAGTATTTT. The encoded protein is CASSQEGGRATDTQYF.